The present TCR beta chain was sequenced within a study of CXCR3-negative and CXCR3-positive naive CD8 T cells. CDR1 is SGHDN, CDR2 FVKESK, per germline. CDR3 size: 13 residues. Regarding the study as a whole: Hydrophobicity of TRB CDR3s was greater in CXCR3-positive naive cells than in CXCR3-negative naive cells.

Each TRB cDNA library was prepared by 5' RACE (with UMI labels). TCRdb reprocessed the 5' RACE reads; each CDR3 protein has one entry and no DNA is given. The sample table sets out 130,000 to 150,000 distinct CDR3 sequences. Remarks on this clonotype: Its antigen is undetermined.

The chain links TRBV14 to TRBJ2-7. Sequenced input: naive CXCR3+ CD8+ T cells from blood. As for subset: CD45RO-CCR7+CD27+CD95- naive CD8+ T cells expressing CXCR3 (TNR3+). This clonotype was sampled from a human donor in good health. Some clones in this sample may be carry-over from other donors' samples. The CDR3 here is CASSHQAPYEQYF. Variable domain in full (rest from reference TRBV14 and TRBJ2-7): EAGVTQFPSHSVIEKGQTVTLRCDPISGHDNLYWYRRVMGKEIKFLLHFVKESKQDESGMPNNRFLAERTGGTYSTLKVQPAELEDSGVYFCASSHQAPYEQYFGPGTRLTVT.